This TCR beta chain is from a study of Ad26.COV2.S vaccination and SARS-CoV-2 variants. Study conclusions and caveats: It was reported that spike-specific CD8+ and CD4+ T cell responses were substantially broad after vaccination. Relative to placebo recipients, vaccine recipients exhibited elevated spike-specific TCR breadth. An underestimation of total T cell responses may have resulted from the TCR breadth and depth analyses.

A remark on this clone: What it recognizes is unknown.

The sample's treatment: some 20 received Ad26.COV2.S at low or high dose, single or two shots; about 5 received placebo; per-sample allocation not given. At day 63 after the first vaccine or placebo injection, samples were drawn. Cohort 1b enrolled adults aged 18-55 years in Boston. The table came from immunoSEQ multiplex PCR; TCRdb's copy has only in-frame clones and leaves some out. The data contain about 350,000 clones, around 84% of them singletons. Trimming shortened V by 2 bases and J by 1 base, and 9 bases separated the two germline ends. The CDR3 totals 14 residues. Germline V gene lookup returns CDR1 SGHDT and CDR2 YYEEEE.

This sequence originates from a person between 18 and 60 years old who received the Ad26.COV2.S COVID-19 vaccine or a placebo. The sample in question was peripheral blood, obtained in a trial of Ad26.COV2.S vaccine versus placebo. The V and J genes are TRBV5-6 and TRBJ2-5, with D possibly matching TRBD2 (6 bases). CDR3 residues: CASSFWRGQETQYF. In DNA form, the CDR3 reads TGTGCCAGCAGCTTCTGGAGGGGCCAAGAGACCCAGTACTTC.